A selection of T cell receptor beta chains follows, all from one sample in a study of Ad26.COV2.S vaccination and SARS-CoV-2 variants. TCRdb's table, derived via immunoSEQ multiplex PCR, lists solely in-frame clones and lacks some. The repertoire includes about 320,000 clones, about 82% of them detected once, and under 2.5% sits in the top ten. Specimen: peripheral blood, collected in a trial of Ad26.COV2.S vaccine versus placebo. Receptor source: a person aged 18-65 years who received the Ad26.COV2.S COVID-19 vaccine or a placebo. The CDR3 runs from the conserved cysteine through the conserved F or W. Each record gives: V gene, J gene, D gene, CDR3 length, clone size, CDR3 DNA, CDR3 protein. The D gene is left open where the match is weak. For some rows the clone size is stated as once, few or many, or as a class when expanded; others skip it.

V gene: TRBV6-4; J gene: TRBJ2-1; D gene: TRBD2; CDR3 length: 16; clone size: -; CDR3 DNA: TGTGCCAGCAGCGGGACTAGCAGTCGCTCCTACAATGAGCAGTTCTTC; CDR3 protein: CASSGTSSRSYNEQFF
V gene: TRBV11-2; J gene: TRBJ1-5; D gene: -; CDR3 length: 16; clone size: -; CDR3 DNA: TGTGCCAGCAGCTCCCCCCGGTCAGGGAGCAATCAGCCCCAGCATTTT; CDR3 protein: CASSSPRSGSNQPQHF
V gene: TRBV29-1; J gene: TRBJ1-2; D gene: -; CDR3 length: 12; clone size: -; CDR3 DNA: TGCAGCGTTGACGAGTTTAACTATGGCTACACCTTC; CDR3 protein: CSVDEFNYGYTF
V gene: TRBV5-4; J gene: TRBJ2-7; D gene: -; CDR3 length: 15; clone size: -; CDR3 DNA: TGTGCCAGCAGCATCCGGGGAAGAAGCCTGGTCGCTTGGTACTTC; CDR3 protein: CASSIRGRSLVAWYF
V gene: TRBV12-3/TRBV12-4; J gene: TRBJ1-2; D gene: -; CDR3 length: 12; clone size: few; CDR3 DNA: TGTGCCAGCAGTAGGGACTTATTTGGCTACACCTTC; CDR3 protein: CASSRDLFGYTF
V gene: TRBV7-3; J gene: TRBJ2-2; D gene: TRBD1; CDR3 length: 14; clone size: -; CDR3 DNA: TGTGCCAGCAGCTTGGGACAGGGTGGCGGGGAGCTGTTTTTT; CDR3 protein: CASSLGQGGGELFF
V gene: TRBV5-1; J gene: TRBJ1-1; D gene: TRBD1; CDR3 length: 15; clone size: -; CDR3 DNA: TGCGCCAGCAGCACGGGGACAGGGGGCAGCGCTGAAGCTTTCTTT; CDR3 protein: CASSTGTGGSAEAFF
V gene: TRBV30; J gene: TRBJ2-7; D gene: TRBD1; CDR3 length: 13; clone size: -; CDR3 DNA: TGTGCCTGGAGTGGGGACAGGGGTTACGAGCAGTACTTC; CDR3 protein: CAWSGDRGYEQYF
V gene: TRBV10-1; J gene: TRBJ2-6; D gene: -; CDR3 length: 17; clone size: -; CDR3 DNA: TGCGCCAGCAGTGAGTCCCGCAGGGTGGCTGGGGCCAACGTCCTGACTTTC; CDR3 protein: CASSESRRVAGANVLTF
V gene: TRBV13; J gene: TRBJ2-7; D gene: TRBD2; CDR3 length: 18; clone size: -; CDR3 DNA: TGTGCCAGCAGCTTACAAGGGCTAGCGGGGCGAAGAACCTACGAGCAGTACTTC; CDR3 protein: CASSLQGLAGRRTYEQYF
V gene: TRBV2; J gene: TRBJ2-2; D gene: TRBD1; CDR3 length: 16; clone size: -; CDR3 DNA: TGTGCCAGCAGTGATCCGACAGGGGTTAATCCCGGGGAGCTGTTTTTT; CDR3 protein: CASSDPTGVNPGELFF
V gene: TRBV6-1; J gene: TRBJ1-6; D gene: TRBD1; CDR3 length: 17; clone size: -; CDR3 DNA: TGTGCCAGCAGTGCACCGGGACAGGGAGTTTGGGGCTCACCCCTCCACTTT; CDR3 protein: CASSAPGQGVWGSPLHF